The 8 T cell receptor beta chains in this list originate from one sample, sequenced in a study of monozygotic twins with inflammatory bowel disease. TCRdb reanalyzed the 5' RACE reads and collapses them to one entry per CDR3 protein, without DNA. The sample has approximately 400,000 distinct CDR3 sequences, and its top ten clones hold 2% to 3%. Input material: blood. The receptor set was obtained from a human donor with ulcerative colitis or Crohn's disease, or a healthy co-twin of an affected twin (not recorded which).

The chain uses TRBV20-1 and TRBJ1-2; the D gene TCRdb calls, TRBD1, cannot be checked with no DNA. This CDR3 is 12 amino acids long. The V gene's germline CDR1 is DFQATT and CDR2 SNEGSKA (reference sequence). CDR3 in amino acids: CSAPGTNYGYTF.

The chain couples TRBV5-1 to TRBJ2-7; absent DNA, TCRdb's TRBD1 call cannot be checked. From germline, CDR1 is SGHRS and CDR2 YFSETQ. The length of the CDR3 is 14 residues. The CDR3 region is CASSWRDRVREQYF. Looking up the rest from reference TRBV5-1 and TRBJ2-7 gives the full variable domain: KAGVTQTPRYLIKTRGQQVTLSCSPISGHRSVSWYQQTPGQGLQFLFEYFSETQRNKGNFPGRFSGRQFSNSRSEMNVSTLELGDSALYLCASSWRDRVREQYFGPGTRLTVT.

The chain has TRBV9 and TRBJ1-2. The CDR3 consists of 16 residues. The germline V gene has CDR1 SGDLS and CDR2 YYNGEE. CDR3 loop: CASSEAGIGGGYGYTF. The full variable domain, with the rest looked up from reference TRBV9 and TRBJ1-2, is DSGVTQTPKHLITATGQRVTLRCSPRSGDLSVYWYQQSLDQGLQFLIQYYNGEERAKGNILERFSAQQFPDLHSELNLSSLELGDSALYFCASSEAGIGGGYGYTFGSGTRLTVV.

The rearrangement links TRBV2 to TRBJ2-2; the D call from TCRdb, TRBD1, cannot be confirmed without DNA. In germline, CDR1 is SNHLY, CDR2 FYNNEI. The CDR3 spans 15 residues. The CDR3 sequence: CASTGIQPNTGELFF.

The rearrangement joins TRBV12-3 or TRBV12-4 to TRBJ2-7; TCRdb's D call, TRBD1, is unchecked because there is no DNA. The CDR3 sequence is 16 residues long. The CDR3 sequence: CASSARGGQSSYEQYF.

CDR3 residues: CASTSRYGGGWDYEQYF. The genes are TRBV6-2 or TRBV6-3 and TRBJ2-7; the D gene TCRdb calls, TRBD2, cannot be checked with no DNA. The length of the CDR3 is 17 residues. The germline CDR1 and CDR2 sequences are MNHEY and SVGEGT.

This sequence joins TRBV20-1 and TRBJ1-2. Germline CDR1 and CDR2: DFQATT and SNEGSKA (reference sequence). The CDR3 extends over 13 amino acids. CDR3 in amino acids: CSANKGTNYGYTF.

The chain uses TRBV5-1 and TRBJ2-2; the TRBD1 assignment by TCRdb is unverifiable without DNA. Germline CDR1 is SGHRS and CDR2 is YFSETQ. The CDR3 consists of 16 residues. This CDR3 reads CASSRPGQGVVGELFF.